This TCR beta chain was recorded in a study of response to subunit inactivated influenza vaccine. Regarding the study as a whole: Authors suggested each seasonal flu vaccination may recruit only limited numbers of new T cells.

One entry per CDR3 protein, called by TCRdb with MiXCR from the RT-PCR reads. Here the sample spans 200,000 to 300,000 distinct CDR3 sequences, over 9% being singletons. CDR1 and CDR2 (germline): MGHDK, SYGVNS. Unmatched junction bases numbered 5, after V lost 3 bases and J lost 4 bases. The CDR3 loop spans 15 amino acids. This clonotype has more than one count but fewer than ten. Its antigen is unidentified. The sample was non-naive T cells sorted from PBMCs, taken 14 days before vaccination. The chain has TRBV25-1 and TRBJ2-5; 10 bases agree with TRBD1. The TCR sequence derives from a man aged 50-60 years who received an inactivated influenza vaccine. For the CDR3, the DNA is TGTGCCAGCAGTGACCCTGGGACAGGGGTAGAGACCCAGTACTTC. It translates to CASSDPGTGVETQYF. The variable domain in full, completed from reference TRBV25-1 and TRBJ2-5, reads EADIYQTPRYLVIGTGKKITLECSQTMGHDKMYWYQQDPGMELHLIHYSYGVNSTEKGDLSSESTVSRIRTEHFPLTLESARPSHTSQYLCASSDPGTGVETQYFGPGTRLLVL.